A selection of T cell receptor beta chains follows, all from one sample in a study of beta chain features in type 1 diabetes. Sequencing used immunoSEQ multiplex PCR; TCRdb keeps in-frame clones, though not all of them. The profile shows approximately 100,000 clones, roughly 40% of them singletons. Sequencing was performed on stem cell memory CD4+ T cells from blood. The receptors here all came from a woman younger than 35 in good health. The CDR3 runs from the conserved cysteine through the conserved F or W. Fields, in order: J gene, V gene, CDR3 protein.

J gene: TRBJ1-1; V gene: TRBV7-9; CDR3 protein: CASSLGGGMNTEAFF
J gene: TRBJ1-2; V gene: TRBV7-8; CDR3 protein: CASSLKTGKIEDYGYTF
J gene: TRBJ2-5; V gene: TRBV29-1; CDR3 protein: CSGIVYQETQYF
J gene: TRBJ1-1; V gene: TRBV29-1; CDR3 protein: CSVWQGYTEAFF
J gene: TRBJ2-1; V gene: TRBV9; CDR3 protein: CASSAVPGLAGIGDNEQFF
J gene: TRBJ2-2; V gene: TRBV7-9; CDR3 protein: CASSLGHATGELFF
J gene: TRBJ1-2; V gene: TRBV28; CDR3 protein: CASGRILGGTDPNYGYTF
J gene: TRBJ1-2; V gene: TRBV29-1; CDR3 protein: CSVEDPRGYTF
J gene: TRBJ2-1; V gene: TRBV9; CDR3 protein: CASSVETSSYNEQFF
J gene: TRBJ2-3; V gene: TRBV7-9; CDR3 protein: CASSPSGRSADTQYF